This TCR beta chain was recovered during a study of blood T cell repertoires in COVID-19. For the study at large: From T cells, B-cell-depleted T cells, or PBMCs came the material, which was cDNA or gDNA.

Under the authors' procedure: Nucleated cell number was recorded as an estimate derived from reference gene primer amplification. Assay: immunoSEQ multiplex PCR; the TCRdb copy retains only in-frame clones and omits some. V and J calls and clone size are copied from that table; D and trimming were computed from the DNA. This sample yields about 230,000 clones, of which about 84% are seen a single time; 1.8% belongs to the top ten. The study drew participants aged about 18 to 95 years from under 30 US areas. Cohort assignment relied on participant-reported clinical history. V was clipped by 3 bases and J by 8 bases; unmatched bases: 6. This CDR3 spans 13 amino acids. CDR1 is LNHDA, CDR2 SQIVND, per germline (reference sequence).

J is TRBJ1-2 and V is TRBV19; 7 positions match TRBD1. This receptor was taken from a man between 60 and 70 years old who had recovered from COVID-19. Sequencing was carried out using PBMCs or T cells enriched from blood (not recorded which). The CDR3 loop reads CASSMTGIGGYTF. The CDR3 DNA reads as TGTGCCAGTAGTATGACAGGGATAGGCGGCTACACCTTC.